The following is a T cell receptor beta chain sequence with its context. Antigen specificity is unknown. The data originate from a study of cytomegalovirus exposure and HLA in healthy donors. Vbeta (60) and Jbeta (13) primers were used in the PCR. Some clones are missing from TCRdb's copy, which holds only in-frame ones; the method was immunoSEQ multiplex PCR. The sample has roughly 140,000 clones; approximately 78% are singletons. Germline CDR1 is MNHNS and CDR2 is SASEGT. V dropped 8 bases and J dropped 6; count of bases not matched to a gene: 12. This CDR3 is built from 15 residues. General study findings and limits: Serostatus for CMV was the only available immune exposure information. The analysis excluded some indistinguishable V segments, including TRBV6-2 and TRBV6-3.

The chain recombines TRBV6-1 with TRBJ1-5, with 8 bases identical to TRBD1. The receptor was derived from a young woman in good health and CMV-seropositive. Material: PBMCs. This chain's CDR3 is CASGKDRVGGQPQHF. CDR3 bases: TGTGCCAGCGGAAAGGACAGGGTCGGCGGTCAGCCCCAGCATTTT.